The rows below give T cell receptor beta chains drawn from one sample of a study of cytomegalovirus exposure and HLA in healthy donors. This table comes from immunoSEQ multiplex PCR, and its TCRdb copy is limited to in-frame clones, with some not included. The data show 140,000 to 150,000 clones, with approximately 91% seen just once and 0.6% to 0.8% held by the top ten. The sequencing sample was made of PBMCs. All receptors come from a man aged 18 to 29 in good health and CMV-seronegative. Each CDR3 is given without its conserved first and last residue.

cdr3_length j_call v_call cdr3_aa
12 TRBJ2-1 TRBV10-3 AINGGDRVDEQF
12 TRBJ1-1 TRBV7-6 ASSPRPGDTEAF
13 TRBJ2-7 TRBV19 ASSIFSGASYEQY
10 TRBJ2-1 TRBV11-2 ASSFNYNEQF
13 TRBJ1-2 TRBV7-8 ASSLGRDRVYGYT
13 TRBJ1-3 TRBV5-4 ASSAGTGLGNTIY
12 TRBJ1-4 TRBV15 ATNHGADNEKLF
15 TRBJ2-3 TRBV11-3 ASSLGGAGVLTDTQY
12 TRBJ1-5 TRBV15 ATSSRGYGQPQH
11 TRBJ1-5 TRBV5-1 ASSFGQGQPQH
10 TRBJ1-2 TRBV25-1 ASSAGPLGYT
12 TRBJ2-1 TRBV27 ASSGTSYYNEQF
12 NA TRBV6-5 ASSYVPGDRELF
12 TRBJ2-3 TRBV2 ASSGAGGGDTQY
11 TRBJ2-7 TRBV6-5 ASRGTRAYEQY
13 TRBJ1-2 TRBV10-3 AISDPRGIFYGYT
13 TRBJ1-2 TRBV7-8 ASSQGQGGNYGYT
9 TRBJ1-2 TRBV20-1 SAAGNYGYT
12 TRBJ1-2 TRBV28 ASSLLSANYGYT
13 TRBJ2-7 TRBV9 ASSVASDSIYEQY
12 TRBJ1-1 TRBV30 AWSQLGGGTEAF
12 TRBJ2-7 TRBV19 ASSISGEFHEQY
13 TRBJ2-2 TRBV7-9 ASSPYHGNTGELF
16 TRBJ2-2 TRBV7-6 ASSPSRGDRGYTGELF
13 TRBJ1-1 TRBV19 ASSPDSGRNTEAF
11 TRBJ1-2 TRBV6-1 ASRPTGLYGYT
12 TRBJ2-3 TRBV29-1 SVVRTGFEDTQY
13 TRBJ1-2 TRBV9 ASSVGQGLGTGYT
12 TRBJ2-2 TRBV15 ATSRHRNTGELF
13 TRBJ1-2 TRBV19 ASSIILQGNYGYT